The clone carrying this T cell receptor beta chain was counted at least ten times. The antigen remains undetermined. The lymph nodes were axillary draining lymph nodes from breast cancer patients. TCRdb reanalysed the multiplex PCR reads using MiXCR and keeps one entry per CDR3 protein. The sample lists about 180,000 distinct CDR3 sequences, approximately 30% occurring once. The sample originates from a study of breast tumors, draining lymph nodes, adjacent tissues. Study-level points and caveats: Compared with basal-like, luminal-like tumors shared significantly more repertoire with nontumor tissue. Tumor T cell lymph node origin was a supported hypothesis, not proven.

Deletions cut 0 bases from V and 2 bases from J, with 14 bases between. This CDR3 is 16 amino acids long. Germline assignment: CDR1 SGDLS and CDR2 YYNGEE. The chain combines TRBV9 with TRBJ1-2; D unresolved. The sequenced material came from axillary lymph node tissue. This clonotype originated in a female donor with breast cancer. Some clones in this sample may be carry-over from other donors' samples. The CDR3 DNA reads as TGTGCCAGCAGCGTAGAACCCACGGAGCTAAACTATGGCTACACCTTC. Translation gives CASSVEPTELNYGYTF.